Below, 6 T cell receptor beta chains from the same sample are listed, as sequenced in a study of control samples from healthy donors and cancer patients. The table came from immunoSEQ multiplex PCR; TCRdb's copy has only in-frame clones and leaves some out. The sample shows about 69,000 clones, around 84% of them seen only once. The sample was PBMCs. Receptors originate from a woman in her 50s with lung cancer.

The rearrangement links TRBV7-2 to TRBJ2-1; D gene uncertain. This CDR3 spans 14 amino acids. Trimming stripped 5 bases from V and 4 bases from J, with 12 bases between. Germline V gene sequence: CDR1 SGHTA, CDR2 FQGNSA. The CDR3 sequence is CASSPSPFYNEQFF. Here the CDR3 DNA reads TGTGCCAGCAGCCCCTCCCCTTTTTACAATGAGCAGTTCTTC.

The CDR3 here is CASSEAGGGQAFF. CDR3 DNA: TGTGCCAGCAGTGAAGCGGGGGGCGGACAAGCTTTCTTT. The chain links TRBV2 to TRBJ1-1; D is possibly TRBD1 (6 bases). Germline V gene lookup returns CDR1 SNHLY and CDR2 FYNNEI. The CDR3 is 13 residues long. Trimming removed 0 bases at V and 9 bases at J, with 11 bases between.

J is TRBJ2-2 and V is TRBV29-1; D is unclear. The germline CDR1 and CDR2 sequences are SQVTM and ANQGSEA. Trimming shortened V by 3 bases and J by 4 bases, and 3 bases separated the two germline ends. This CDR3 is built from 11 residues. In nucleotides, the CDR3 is TGCAGCGTTGACTTCACCGGGGAGCTGTTTTTT. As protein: CSVDFTGELFF.

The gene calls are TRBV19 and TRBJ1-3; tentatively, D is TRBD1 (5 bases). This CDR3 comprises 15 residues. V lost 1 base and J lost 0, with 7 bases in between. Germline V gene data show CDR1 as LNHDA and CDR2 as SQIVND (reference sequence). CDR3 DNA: TGTGCCAGTAGTATAGTCGGGGGCTCTGGAAACACCATATATTTT. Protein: CASSIVGGSGNTIYF.

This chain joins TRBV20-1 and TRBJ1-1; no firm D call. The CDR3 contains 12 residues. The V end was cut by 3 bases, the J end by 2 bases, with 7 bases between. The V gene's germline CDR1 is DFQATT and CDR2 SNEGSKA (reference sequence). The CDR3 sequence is CSASERNTEAFF. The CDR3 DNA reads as TGCAGTGCTAGTGAGAGAAACACTGAAGCTTTCTTT.

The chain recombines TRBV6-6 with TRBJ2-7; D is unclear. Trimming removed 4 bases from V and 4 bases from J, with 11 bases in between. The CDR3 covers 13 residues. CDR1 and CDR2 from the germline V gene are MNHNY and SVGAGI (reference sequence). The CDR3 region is CASSFGQEYEQYF. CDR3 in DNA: TGTGCCAGCAGTTTCGGGCAGGAATACGAGCAGTACTTC.